The 20 T cell receptor beta chains presented below share a single source sample, sequenced in a study of blood T cell repertoires in COVID-19. Using immunoSEQ multiplex PCR, the repertoire was profiled, and TCRdb retains in-frame clones only, with some absent. The table has about 190,000 clones, roughly 84% seen once. The specimen sequenced was peripheral blood. Every receptor here comes from a woman at least 80 years old with active or convalescent COVID-19.

The V and J genes are TRBV29-1 and TRBJ2-3; D remains ambiguous. V lost 2 bases, J lost 2 bases, and 5 bases lay in between. This CDR3 spans 12 amino acids. Germline V CDR1 and CDR2: SQVTM, ANQGSEA. The CDR3 nucleotides read TGCAGCGTTGAAACATACACAGATACGCAGTATTTT. Translating it yields CSVETYTDTQYF.

V is TRBV6-5 and J is TRBJ2-3; D is unresolved. Germline assignment: CDR1 MNHEY and CDR2 SVGAGI. The CDR3 runs 13 residues. Trimming pared 11 bases from V and 3 bases from J, leaving 15 bases between. CDR3 sequence: CALGLVWTDTQYF. The CDR3 coding sequence is TGTGCCCTAGGTCTGGTCTGGACAGATACGCAGTATTTT.

This clone was counted between two and nine times. The chain combines TRBV19 with TRBJ1-4; TRBD1 is a possible D gene (5 bases). CDR1 and CDR2 (germline): LNHDA, SQIVND (reference sequence). CDR3 length: 15 residues. V gave up 3 bases and J gave up 0 bases, with 8 bases separating them. The CDR3 region has the DNA TGTGCCAGTAGTATTGGGGGGACAACTAATGAAAAACTGTTTTTT. Protein product: CASSIGGTTNEKLFF.

CDR3 DNA: TGTGCCAGTAGTATTTCTCTAGCGGGAGGGAACACCGGGGAGCTGTTTTTT. Protein: CASSISLAGGNTGELFF. The J gene is TRBJ2-2, the V gene TRBV19; 11 positions match TRBD2. This CDR3 comprises 17 residues. Trimming at V came to 3 bases and at J to 1 base, leaving 4 bases not matched to a gene. CDR1 and CDR2 from the germline V gene are LNHDA and SQIVND (reference sequence).

A single count supports this clone. Here the CDR3 reads CSASPGRGVYEQYF. The CDR3 nucleotides are TGCAGTGCTAGTCCTGGGCGGGGTGTCTACGAGCAGTACTTC. The chain has TRBV20-1 and TRBJ2-7; D is perhaps TRBD2 (6 bases). The germline V and J ends were trimmed by 3 bases and 3 bases, with 15 bases remaining between them. Germline V CDR1 and CDR2: DFQATT, SNEGSKA (reference sequence). This CDR3 contains 14 residues.

This clone appeared a single time. This CDR3 is also generated by other DNA sequences in the sample. This rearrangement joins TRBV5-1 to TRBJ1-3, with TRBD1 as a possible D gene (6 bases). Germline V gives CDR1 SGHRS, CDR2 YFSETQ. V was clipped by 2 bases and J by 3 bases, with 9 bases between them. The CDR3 consists of 14 residues. CDR3 DNA: TGCGCCAGCAGCTTACAGGGTCGTGGAAACACCATATATTTT. Translated: CASSLQGRGNTIYF.

This clone has just a few counts. The J gene is TRBJ1-1, the V gene TRBV3-1 (or the pseudogene TRBV3-2), with 7 bases aligning to TRBD1. In germline, CDR1 is LGHDT, CDR2 YNNKEL (reference sequence). The CDR3 extends over 14 amino acids. The ends lost 3 bases at V and 6 bases at J; junction bases unmatched: 7. CDR3 sequence (DNA): TGTGCCAGCAGCCATATTTCAACAGGGGCTGAAGCTTTCTTT. This sequence encodes CASSHISTGAEAFF.

The chain carries TRBV2 and TRBJ2-1, with 7 positions matching TRBD2. The CDR3 spans 14 residues. Trimming cost V 5 bases and J 2 bases; bases outside gene matches: 3. The germline V gene encodes CDR1 SNHLY and CDR2 FYNNEI. The CDR3, as DNA: TGTGCCAGCAGTACCGGGACTACCTACAATGAGCAGTTCTTC. This gives the protein CASSTGTTYNEQFF.

The V call is TRBV2, the J call TRBJ1-4; D not certain. The V and J ends lost 8 bases and 4 bases respectively, with 5 bases between them. CDR1 SNHLY and CDR2 FYNNEI come from the germline V gene. This CDR3 is built from 11 residues. CDR3 sequence: CASLSNEKLFF. The DNA for the CDR3 is TGTGCCAGCCTAAGTAATGAAAAACTGTTTTTT. Using reference TRBV2 and TRBJ1-4 for the parts outside the CDR3, the full variable domain is EPEVTQTPSHQVTQMGQEVILRCVPISNHLYFYWYRQILGQKVEFLVSFYNNEISEKSEIFDDQFSVERPDGSNFTLKIRSTKLEDSAMYFCASLSNEKLFFGSGTQLSVL.

The chain joins TRBV3-1 (or the pseudogene TRBV3-2) to TRBJ2-3; TRBD2 matches at 8 bases. Germline V lookup: CDR1 LGHDT, CDR2 YNNKEL (reference sequence). This CDR3 spans 16 amino acids. The J segment lost 2 bases and the V segment lost 4 bases, leaving 8 bases of the junction unmatched. The CDR3 region is CASSPGTSGFTDTQYF. In DNA, the CDR3 is TGTGCCAGCAGCCCTGGGACTAGTGGATTCACAGATACGCAGTATTTT.

The V call is TRBV7-9, the J call TRBJ2-1, with TRBD2 identical over 12 bases. There are 15 residues in the CDR3. Per germline, CDR1 SEHNR and CDR2 FQNEAQ (reference sequence). The V segment lost 4 bases and the J segment 8 bases; nucleotides outside the gene matches: 6. The CDR3 DNA reads TGTGCCAGCAGCTCGCTAGCGGGAGGGCCCGATGAGCAGTTCTTC. Its translation is CASSSLAGGPDEQFF.

The rearrangement uses TRBV27 and TRBJ2-2, with 9 positions matching TRBD2. This CDR3 has 21 residues. CDR1 and CDR2 from the germline V gene are MNHEY and SMNVEV (reference sequence). The ends lost 6 bases at V and 5 bases at J; junction bases unmatched: 25. CDR3 residues: CASSLRHRDGLAREGTGELFF. The CDR3 DNA reads as TGTGCCAGCAGCCTACGCCACCGCGATGGACTAGCGAGAGAGGGGACCGGGGAGCTGTTTTTT.

The rearrangement joins TRBV5-5 to TRBJ2-3, with D tentatively TRBD2 (6 bases). The CDR3 has 16 amino acids. Trimming took off 4 bases at V and 2 bases at J, with 17 bases between the two ends. Germline V gives CDR1 SGHKS, CDR2 YYEKEE (reference sequence). CDR3 sequence (DNA): TGTGCCAGCAGCCCCATCCGGGGGAGGTTCACAGATACGCAGTATTTT. It specifies CASSPIRGRFTDTQYF.

The chain combines TRBV7-3 with TRBJ2-3; 9 bases are a match to TRBD2. CDR3 length: 15 residues. Germline lookup yields CDR1 SGHTA and CDR2 FQGTGA. Germline trimming cut 6 bases from V and 0 bases from J; bases unmatched to any gene: 4. The CDR3 sequence is CASRATSGSTDTQYF. The CDR3, as DNA: TGTGCCAGCAGGGCAACTAGCGGGAGCACAGATACGCAGTATTTT.

This clone appeared a few times. V gene TRBV6-2 or TRBV6-3 combines with J gene TRBJ2-7; no definite D call. The V and J ends lost 2 bases and 4 bases respectively, with 18 bases between them. This CDR3 region has 16 residues. Germline V CDR1 and CDR2: MNHEY, SVGEGT. The DNA of the CDR3 is TGTGCCAGCAGTTACATTGTAAACTCTCAAAAATACGAGCAGTACTTC. It is translated as CASSYIVNSQKYEQYF.

The genes are TRBV12-3 or TRBV12-4 and TRBJ1-6; D perhaps matches TRBD1 (5 bases). Trimming removed 6 bases at V and 14 bases at J, with 17 bases between. The CDR3 extends over 13 amino acids. In nucleotides, the CDR3 is TGTGCCAGCAGACTCGGACAAATTGAGGCCCTCCACTTT. Encoded protein: CASRLGQIEALHF.

This clone was seen just once. This chain connects TRBV9 to TRBJ2-7, with TRBD2 matching 10 bases. J gave up 0 bases and V 0 bases, and 9 bases lay outside the gene matches. Per germline, CDR1 SGDLS and CDR2 YYNGEE. This CDR3 is 18 amino acids long. CDR3 protein: CASSVAPSGSSDSYEQYF. The CDR3 DNA follows: TGTGCCAGCAGCGTAGCCCCTAGCGGGAGCTCCGACTCCTACGAGCAGTACTTC.

This clone was recorded only once. The chain carries TRBV29-1 and TRBJ1-5; 8 positions agree with TRBD1. The CDR3 has 13 residues. Germline values: CDR1 SQVTM, CDR2 ANQGSEA. Trimming cost V 6 bases and J 7 bases; bases outside gene matches: 8. The CDR3 protein is CSVSDRGGQPQHF. CDR3 DNA sequence: TGCAGCGTGTCAGACAGGGGAGGCCAGCCCCAGCATTTT.

The gene calls are TRBV2 and TRBJ2-7; TRBD2 agrees at 9 bases. The CDR3 runs 15 residues. V shed 10 bases, J shed 1 base, and the junction held 11 bases outside the gene matches. Germline lookup yields CDR1 SNHLY and CDR2 FYNNEI. CDR3 bases: TGTGCCACTGGGACTAGCCCTTCGGGGTCCTACGAGCAGTACTTC. Encoded protein: CATGTSPSGSYEQYF.

This clone was detected only once. This rearrangement joins TRBV18 to TRBJ1-1; TRBD1 matches at 8 bases. In germline, CDR1 is KGHSH, CDR2 LQKENI. J lost 1 base, V lost 4 bases, and 5 bases had no gene match. The CDR3 has 15 amino acids. DNA for the CDR3: TGTGCCAGCTCACTCCAACAGGGGGGGAACACTGAAGCTTTCTTT. This encodes CASSLQQGGNTEAFF.